A selection of T cell receptor beta chains follows, all from one sample in a study of blood T cell repertoires in COVID-19. Sequenced by immunoSEQ multiplex PCR; TCRdb stores in-frame clones only, minus some. The sample yields 100,000 or so clones, 85% to 90% seen once. The sample taken for sequencing was peripheral blood. The source is a man in his forties or fifties with active or convalescent COVID-19. Each CDR3 is given with its conserved first and last residue. The D gene is left open where the match is weak. Expanded clones are given a class, and other clones once, few, many or no size at all.

CDR3 DNA,CDR3 protein,CDR3 length,J gene,V gene,clone size,D gene
TGTGCCAGCAGCTTCCCCGAGTACGGCGGGGGGAACTACAATGAGCAGTTCTTC,CASSFPEYGGGNYNEQFF,18,TRBJ2-1,TRBV7-2,-,TRBD2
TGTGCCAGCAGCAAAGGCGGACAGGTTAATCAGCCCCAGCATTTT,CASSKGGQVNQPQHF,15,TRBJ1-5,TRBV21-1,-,-
TGTGCCAGCACCCGGGGGTTCTTC,CASTRGFF,8,TRBJ1-2,TRBV3-1/TRBV3-2,few,-
TGCGCCAGCAGCTTGGCCGTATCTAGCGGGGGGCCCAATGAGCAGTTCTTC,CASSLAVSSGGPNEQFF,17,TRBJ2-1,TRBV5-1,-,TRBD2
TGTGCCATCAGCGGGACAGGGGGTACCGGGGAGCTGTTTTTT,CAISGTGGTGELFF,14,TRBJ2-2,TRBV10-3,-,TRBD1
TGTGCCAGCTCCCTTACGATATTGGGGGGTAATGGGGCCAACGTCCTGACTTTC,CASSLTILGGNGANVLTF,18,TRBJ2-6,TRBV18,-,-
TGTGCCAGCAGACTAGGGAGGGACAGGCTACTTTTATTCCAGTTCTTC,CASRLGRDRLLLFQFF,16,TRBJ2-1,TRBV2,-,-
TGTGCCAGTAGTATAGTAGGGGGCCCGGGGACCACTGAAGCTTTCTTT,CASSIVGGPGTTEAFF,16,TRBJ1-1,TRBV19,-,TRBD1
TGTGCCAGCAGTTTTTCAGGGAACTCCTATAATTCACCCCTCCACTTT,CASSFSGNSYNSPLHF,16,TRBJ1-6,TRBV27,-,-
TGTGCCAGTAGTCCCGACCGGGACAGGCCCTACGAGCAGTACTTC,CASSPDRDRPYEQYF,15,TRBJ2-7,TRBV19,-,TRBD1
TGTGCTAGTGGTTTGCCTCTTAGCCCGACGGCCCGCTCTGGAAACACCATATATTTT,CASGLPLSPTARSGNTIYF,19,TRBJ1-3,TRBV12-5,-,-
TGTGCCAGCAGTTTAGGGACTAGCGGGGGGGCGTATGAGCAGTTCTTC,CASSLGTSGGAYEQFF,16,TRBJ2-1,TRBV28,-,TRBD2
TGTGCCAGCAGCTTAAAAGCGGGGCGGTGGTTCTTC,CASSLKAGRWFF,12,TRBJ2-1,TRBV7-9,few,TRBD2
TGTGCCAGCAGTCAGGGCTTAGGGGAGACCCAGTACTTC,CASSQGLGETQYF,13,TRBJ2-5,TRBV12-3/TRBV12-4,once,-
TGTGCCAGCAGCCTAAGGGGGCCTGGGGATAATTCACCCCTCCACTTT,CASSLRGPGDNSPLHF,16,TRBJ1-6,TRBV7-6,-,TRBD1
TGTGCCAGCAATACGGGACAGGCTTATGGCTACACCTTC,CASNTGQAYGYTF,13,TRBJ1-2,TRBV28,once,TRBD1
TGCAGCGCCGGACAGGTAGGAAACACTGAAGCTTTCTTT,CSAGQVGNTEAFF,13,TRBJ1-1,TRBV29-1,-,TRBD1
TGCGCCAGCAGCCAACTAGCGGGGGACGTCAATGAGCAGTTCTTC,CASSQLAGDVNEQFF,15,TRBJ2-1,TRBV4-1,once,TRBD2